Described below is a single T cell receptor beta chain sequence and its context. In each case, RNA was isolated and then reverse transcribed into cDNA as the sequencing template. Clones were sequenced by immunoSEQ multiplex PCR, and TCRdb holds only the in-frame ones, with some missing. Found here are about 82,000 clones, just over 50% of them singletons; the top ten hold around 5.7%. This sample is drawn from a study of CD8+ T cells in alopecia areata. With 3 bases removed from V and 3 bases from J, the gap between germline ends came to 8 bases. Germline V gives CDR1 MGHRA, CDR2 YSYEKL. The CDR3 loop spans 13 amino acids.

Sample: NKG2D-high CD8+ T cells sorted from blood. The chain has TRBV4-1 and TRBJ1-2, with unresolved D. This TCR was recovered from a human donor with alopecia areata. The CDR3 reads CASSQVRDYGYTF. CDR3 in DNA: TGCGCCAGCAGCCAGGTCCGGGACTATGGCTACACCTTC.